This T cell receptor beta chain was identified in a study of PD-L1 blockade in urothelial cancer. Background on the study: The researchers analyzed blood 3 weeks (second dose) and 6 weeks after treatment start. Blood samples contained a median 141,255 T cells. Study-level findings and limits: At the 3-week point, tumor-associated blood clones expanded more in durable-benefit patients.

The table lists this clone with a few counts. Its antigen is unidentified. Each PCR reaction had synthetic TCR analog templates spiked into it. Generated by immunoSEQ multiplex PCR, the TCRdb table keeps only in-frame clones and is missing some. This sample carries 45,000 or so clones, 70% to 90% of them seen once, and the ten largest clones take 25%. Between the trimmed V and J ends, which lost 4 bases and 1 base, there was a span of 8 bases. This CDR3 has 15 amino acids. Germline V lookup: CDR1 PRHDT, CDR2 FYEKMQ (reference sequence). The time point: pretreatment peripheral blood. This receptor was taken from a donor at least 40 years old with urothelial cancer. The gene calls are TRBV13 and TRBJ2-6; maybe TRBD1 (6 bases). This sample comprised PBMCs, obtained around atezolizumab (anti-PD-L1) treatment. The CDR3 here is CASSSRGSGANVLTF. The CDR3 DNA follows: TGTGCCAGCAGCTCTAGGGGGTCTGGGGCCAACGTCCTGACTTTC.